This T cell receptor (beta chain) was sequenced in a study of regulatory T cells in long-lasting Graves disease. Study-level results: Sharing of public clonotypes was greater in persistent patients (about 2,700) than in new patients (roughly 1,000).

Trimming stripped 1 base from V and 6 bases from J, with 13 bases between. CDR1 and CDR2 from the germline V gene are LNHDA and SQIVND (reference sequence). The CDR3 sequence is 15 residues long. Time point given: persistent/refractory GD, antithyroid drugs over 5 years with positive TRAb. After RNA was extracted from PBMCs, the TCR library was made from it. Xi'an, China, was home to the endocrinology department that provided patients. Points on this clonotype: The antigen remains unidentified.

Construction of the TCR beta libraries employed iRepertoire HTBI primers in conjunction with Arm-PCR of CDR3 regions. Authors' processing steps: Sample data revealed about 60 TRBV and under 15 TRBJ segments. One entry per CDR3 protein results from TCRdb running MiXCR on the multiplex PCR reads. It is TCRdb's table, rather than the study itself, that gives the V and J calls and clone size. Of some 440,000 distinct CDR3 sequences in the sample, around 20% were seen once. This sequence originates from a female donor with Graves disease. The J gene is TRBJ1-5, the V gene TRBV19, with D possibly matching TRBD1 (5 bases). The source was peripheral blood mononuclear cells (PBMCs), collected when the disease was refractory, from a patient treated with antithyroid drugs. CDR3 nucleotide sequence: TGTGCCAGTAGTATAGTGGCGACAGTACCTCAGCCCCAGCATTTT. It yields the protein CASSIVATVPQPQHF. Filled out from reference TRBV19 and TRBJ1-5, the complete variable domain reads DGGITQSPKYLFRKEGQNVTLSCEQNLNHDAMYWYRQDPGQGLRLIYYSQIVNDFQKGDIAEGYSVSREKKESFPLTVTSAQKNPTAFYLCASSIVATVPQPQHFGDGTRLSIL.